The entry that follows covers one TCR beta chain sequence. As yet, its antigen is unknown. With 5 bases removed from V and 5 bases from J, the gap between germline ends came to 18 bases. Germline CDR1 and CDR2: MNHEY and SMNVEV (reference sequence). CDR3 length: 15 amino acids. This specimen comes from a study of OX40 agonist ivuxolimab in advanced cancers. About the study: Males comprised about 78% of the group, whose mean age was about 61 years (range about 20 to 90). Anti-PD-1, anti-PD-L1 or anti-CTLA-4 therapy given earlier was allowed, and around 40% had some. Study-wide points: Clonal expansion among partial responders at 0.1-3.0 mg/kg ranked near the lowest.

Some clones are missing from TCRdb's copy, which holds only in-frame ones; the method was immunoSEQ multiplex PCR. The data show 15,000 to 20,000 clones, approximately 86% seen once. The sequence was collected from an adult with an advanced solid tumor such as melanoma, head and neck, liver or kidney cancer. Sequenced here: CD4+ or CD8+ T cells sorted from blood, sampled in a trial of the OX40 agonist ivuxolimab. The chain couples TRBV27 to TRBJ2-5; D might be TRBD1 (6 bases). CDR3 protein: CASSPQGRAWETQYF. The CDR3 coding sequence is TGTGCCAGCAGTCCACAGGGTCGCGCGTGGGAGACCCAGTACTTC.